These 5 T cell receptor beta chains originate from one sample sequenced in a study of shared clonotypes between healthy human individuals. Assay: immunoSEQ multiplex PCR; the TCRdb copy retains only in-frame clones and omits some. The sample yields around 750,000 clones, approximately 79% seen once. Specimen: memory CD4+ T cells sorted from blood. Subset defined: CD45RA-negative fraction. These receptors originate from a woman in her thirties in good health.

The chain uses TRBV6-1 and TRBJ1-4; TRBD1 is a possible D gene (5 bases). The V gene's germline CDR1 is MNHNS and CDR2 SASEGT. The CDR3 is 14 amino acids. V was shortened by 10 bases and J by 3 bases, with 15 bases between the two germline ends. As DNA, the CDR3 is TGTGCCACGGCGCTCAGGGCGGCTAATGAAAAACTGTTTTTT. Its protein product is CATALRAANEKLFF.

The chain joins TRBV28 to TRBJ1-5; 7 bases map to TRBD1. The CDR3 runs to 20 residues. Germline loops: CDR1 MDHEN, CDR2 SYDVKM. Trimming took 6 bases from V and 3 from J; bases not matched to a gene: 23. The CDR3 coding sequence is TGTGCCAGCAGCCTTAAAGGGACAGCTACCTACAAAGGGGTCAATCAGCCCCAGCATTTT. Its protein is CASSLKGTATYKGVNQPQHF.

The V call is TRBV5-1, the J call TRBJ2-2; 10 bases align to TRBD1. Per germline, CDR1 SGHRS and CDR2 YFSETQ. The CDR3 is 16 residues long. V was pared by 4 bases and J by 7 bases, with 10 bases of the junction left unmatched. CDR3 sequence (DNA): TGCGCCAGCAGCAGGAGCCCGGGACAGGGGTTCGGGGAGCTGTTTTTT. Its protein is CASSRSPGQGFGELFF.

The gene calls are TRBV7-5 and TRBJ2-7; the D call in the table, TRBD2, was not verified against the DNA. TRBV7-5 is tagged as a pseudogene. The CDR3 runs to 15 residues. CDR3: CVRSSVSTASYEQYF. CDR3 coding DNA: TGTGTCAGAAGCTCTGTGTCGACTGCCTCCTACGAGCAGTACTTC.

The rearrangement uses TRBV7-2 and TRBJ2-1; 9 nucleotides align to TRBD1. This CDR3 spans 15 amino acids. CDR1 and CDR2 from the germline V gene are SGHTA and FQGNSA. Losses at the gene ends were 5 bases for V and 3 bases for J; bases not matched to a gene: 5. The CDR3 spells CASSARQGGYNEQFF. For the CDR3, the DNA is TGTGCCAGCAGCGCACGACAGGGGGGCTACAATGAGCAGTTCTTC.